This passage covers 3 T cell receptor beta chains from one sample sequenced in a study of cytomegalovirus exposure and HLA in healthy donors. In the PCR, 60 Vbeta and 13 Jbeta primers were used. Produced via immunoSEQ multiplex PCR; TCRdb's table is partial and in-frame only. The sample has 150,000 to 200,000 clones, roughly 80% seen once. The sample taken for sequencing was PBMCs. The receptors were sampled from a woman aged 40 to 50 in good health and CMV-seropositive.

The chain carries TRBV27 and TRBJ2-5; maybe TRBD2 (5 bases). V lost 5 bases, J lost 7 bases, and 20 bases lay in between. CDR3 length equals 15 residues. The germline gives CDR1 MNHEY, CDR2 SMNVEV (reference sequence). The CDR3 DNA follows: TGTGCCAGCAGTACGCAAGGAGAGGGCGGAGTGACCCAGTACTTC. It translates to CASSTQGEGGVTQYF.

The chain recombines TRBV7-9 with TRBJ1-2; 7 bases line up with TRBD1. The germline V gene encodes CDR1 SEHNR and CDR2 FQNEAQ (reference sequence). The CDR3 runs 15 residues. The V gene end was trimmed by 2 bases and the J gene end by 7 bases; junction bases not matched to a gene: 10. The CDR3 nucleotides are TGTGCCAGCAGCTTAATGGGCGACAGGGCTCCTGGCTACACCTTC. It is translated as CASSLMGDRAPGYTF.

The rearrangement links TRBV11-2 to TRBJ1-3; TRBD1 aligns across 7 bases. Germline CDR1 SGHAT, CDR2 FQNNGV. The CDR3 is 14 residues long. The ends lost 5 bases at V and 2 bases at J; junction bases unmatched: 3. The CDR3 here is CASSLDRAGNTIYF. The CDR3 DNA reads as TGTGCCAGCAGCCTCGACAGGGCTGGAAACACCATATATTTT. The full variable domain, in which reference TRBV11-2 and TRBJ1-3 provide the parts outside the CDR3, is EAGVAQSPRYKIIEKRQSVAFWCNPISGHATLYWYQQILGQGPKLLIQFQNNGVVDDSQLPKDRFSAERLKGVDSTLKIQPAKLEDSAVYLCASSLDRAGNTIYFGEGSWLTVV.